These 27 T cell receptor beta chains originate from one sample sequenced in a study of T-cell reconstitution after alpha-beta-depleted transplantation in children. Unique molecular identifiers were incorporated into the prepared TCRbeta library. TCRdb reanalysed the PCR reads using MiXCR and keeps one entry per CDR3 protein. The sample contains 500,000 to 750,000 distinct CDR3 sequences, roughly 13% of which appear only once. Sequenced here: PBMCs, mostly from graft donor cells, sampled 360 days after TCRalphabeta/CD19-depleted stem cell transplant. The receptors derive from a male patient under 18 who had a stem cell transplant for acute myeloid leukemia, so the T cells may come from the graft donor.

This clonotype has more than one count but fewer than ten. V usage is TRBV6-2 or TRBV6-3 and J usage is TRBJ2-2; 7 nucleotides line up with TRBD2. This CDR3 spans 12 amino acids. Germline assignment: CDR1 MNHEY and CDR2 SVGEGT. V lost 7 bases and J lost 6; bases outside the gene matches: 2. The CDR3 DNA follows: TGTGCCAGCACGGGGGGAGCCGGGGAGCTGTTTTTT. This gives the protein CASTGGAGELFF.

This clonotype was detected a few times. The rearrangement links TRBV7-2 to TRBJ2-2; TRBD2 might be the D (7 bases). Deletions cut 2 bases from V and 5 bases from J, with 15 bases between. The CDR3 consists of 16 residues. Per the germline V gene, CDR1 is SGHTA and CDR2 is FQGNSA. CDR3 nucleotide sequence: TGTGCCAGCAGCTTAAAGTCGGGGGGCTTAACCGGGGAGCTGTTTTTT. This translates into CASSLKSGGLTGELFF.

This chain uses TRBV21-1 with TRBJ2-7; TRBD2, the table's D call, lacks a check against the DNA. TRBV21-1 is a listed pseudogene. The CDR3 is 14 amino acids. The CDR3 here is CASSKPGPYYEQYF. CDR3 nucleotide sequence: TGTGCCAGCAGCAAACCAGGGCCTTACTACGAGCAGTACTTC.

The rearrangement links TRBV5-6 to TRBJ2-3, with D uncertain. The CDR3 contains 14 residues. Trimming stripped 4 bases from V and 3 bases from J, with 12 bases between. In germline, CDR1 is SGHDT, CDR2 YYEEEE. The CDR3 is CASSDGPGTDTQYF. CDR3 DNA sequence: TGTGCCAGCAGCGATGGCCCTGGGACAGATACGCAGTATTTT.

As for this clonotype: Given a much more abundant clone one base away, this may be a read error. The chain is built from TRBV9 and TRBJ2-7; D is uncertain. V was shortened by 0 bases and J by 4 bases, with 11 bases between the two germline ends. CDR1 is SGDLS and CDR2 is YYNGEE in the germline V gene. This CDR3 has 14 amino acids. DNA for the CDR3: TGTGCCAGCAGCGTAGGCAGGAACGAGTACGAGCAGTACTTC. Protein sequence: CASSVGRNEYEQYF. Variable domain in full (rest from reference TRBV9 and TRBJ2-7): DSGVTQTPKHLITATGQRVTLRCSPRSGDLSVYWYQQSLDQGLQFLIQYYNGEERAKGNILERFSAQQFPDLHSELNLSSLELGDSALYFCASSVGRNEYEQYFGPGTRLTVT.

This clonotype was seen repeatedly, ten times or more. The chain recombines TRBV5-6 with TRBJ2-1, with 9 nucleotides matching TRBD1. This CDR3 is 16 amino acids long. The V gene end was trimmed by 4 bases and the J gene end by 5 bases; junction bases not matched to a gene: 10. Germline values: CDR1 SGHDT, CDR2 YYEEEE. The CDR3 spells CASSAPGTGWDNEQFF. The CDR3 DNA follows: TGTGCCAGCAGCGCCCCCGGGACAGGGTGGGACAATGAGCAGTTCTTC.

The chain uses TRBV20-1 and TRBJ2-7, with D maybe TRBD1 (6 bases). Germline V gene sequence: CDR1 DFQATT, CDR2 SNEGSKA (reference sequence). The CDR3 has 15 amino acids. Trimming took 1 base from V and 3 from J, leaving 16 bases between them. The CDR3 DNA reads as TGCAGTGCTAGAGGAGGTGGGGGCGGGCACTACGAGCAGTACTTC. It yields the protein CSARGGGGGHYEQYF.

This rearrangement joins TRBV28 to TRBJ2-7; D gene unclear. This CDR3 is 15 amino acids long. Between the trimmed V and J ends, which lost 6 bases and 0 bases, there was a span of 15 bases. Per the germline V gene, CDR1 is MDHEN and CDR2 is SYDVKM. The CDR3 here is CASRGRGPVSYEQYF. CDR3 sequence (DNA): TGTGCCAGCAGGGGCCGCGGCCCCGTCTCCTACGAGCAGTACTTC.

V is TRBV20-1 and J is TRBJ2-1; 11 nucleotides agree with TRBD2. With V trimmed by 1 base and J by 2 bases, 4 bases remained unmatched. Germline V CDR1 and CDR2: DFQATT, SNEGSKA (reference sequence). The length of the CDR3 is 16 residues. CDR3 region: CSARGRLAGPYNEQFF. DNA of the CDR3: TGCAGTGCTAGAGGCCGACTAGCGGGACCCTACAATGAGCAGTTCTTC.

This clonotype was counted between two and nine times. The gene calls are TRBV28 and TRBJ2-1; D may be TRBD2 (5 bases). V was trimmed by 2 bases and J by 0 bases, leaving 14 bases between them. CDR3 length equals 17 residues. The germline V gene has CDR1 MDHEN and CDR2 SYDVKM. The CDR3 nucleotides are TGTGCCAGCAGTTTACCTACACCGGGAAACTCCTACAATGAGCAGTTCTTC. This codes for CASSLPTPGNSYNEQFF.

The rearrangement joins TRBV7-9 to TRBJ2-6; D unresolved. V shed 6 bases and J shed 2 bases, with 14 bases lying between them. The CDR3 has 16 amino acids. Per germline, CDR1 SEHNR and CDR2 FQNEAQ (reference sequence). The CDR3 sequence is CASSTGRPTGANVLTF. DNA of the CDR3: TGTGCCAGCAGTACGGGCAGGCCTACTGGGGCCAACGTCCTGACTTTC.

The J gene is TRBJ2-7, the V gene TRBV28; TRBD2 aligns across 9 bases. This CDR3 spans 14 amino acids. Germline V gene lookup returns CDR1 MDHEN and CDR2 SYDVKM. V shed 6 bases and J 2 bases; nucleotides not matched to a gene: 5. The CDR3 sequence: CASRIGGRAYEQYF. The CDR3 DNA sequence: TGTGCCAGCAGGATCGGCGGGAGGGCCTACGAGCAGTACTTC.

This clonotype was observed a handful of times. The chain joins TRBV11-2 to TRBJ1-6; 9 nucleotides agree with TRBD1. Germline-derived CDR1 and CDR2 are SGHAT and FQNNGV. Losses at the gene ends were 5 bases for V and 7 bases for J; bases not matched to a gene: 6. The CDR3 covers 15 residues. The CDR3 protein is CASSTTGGWNSPLHF. CDR3 coding DNA: TGTGCCAGCAGCACCACAGGGGGCTGGAATTCACCCCTCCACTTT.

This clonotype was observed at least ten times. J is TRBJ2-7 and V is TRBV20-1; D might be TRBD1 or TRBD2, each matching 5 bases. Trimming stripped 6 bases from V and 7 bases from J, with 13 bases between. This CDR3 comprises 11 residues. Germline assignment: CDR1 DFQATT and CDR2 SNEGSKA (reference sequence). This chain's CDR3 is CSASDWGEQYF. The CDR3 coding sequence is TGCAGTGCGAGCGATTGGGGGGAGCAGTACTTC.

A few counts support this clonotype. V usage is TRBV7-9 and J usage is TRBJ1-1; weak D call: TRBD1 (5 bases). The CDR3 loop spans 15 amino acids. CDR1 and CDR2 (germline): SEHNR, FQNEAQ (reference sequence). V lost 3 bases, J lost 0 bases, and 11 bases lay in between. CDR3 nucleotides: TGTGCCAGCAGCTTTCCGGGACGGCTGAACACTGAAGCTTTCTTT. It codes for CASSFPGRLNTEAFF.

This clonotype has only a few counts. V is TRBV6-5 and J is TRBJ2-1, with TRBD2 matching 7 bases. V trimming: 2 bases; J trimming: 8 bases; junction bases outside the gene matches: 9. The CDR3 consists of 15 residues. Per germline, CDR1 MNHEY and CDR2 SVGAGI. In nucleotides, the CDR3 is TGTGCCAGCAGTTACCGGGACTACCGGTCCGATGAGCAGTTCTTC. Amino acid sequence: CASSYRDYRSDEQFF.

This clonotype was counted ten times or more. The V and J genes are TRBV6-2 or TRBV6-3 and TRBJ2-5, with 10 bases lining up with TRBD1. Germline V lookup: CDR1 MNHEY, CDR2 SVGEGT. J gave up 4 bases and V 4 bases, and 6 bases lay outside the gene matches. This CDR3 contains 15 residues. The CDR3 DNA is TGTGCCAGCAGTTGGAGACAGGGGGCCGGAGAGACCCAGTACTTC. Its translation is CASSWRQGAGETQYF.

The chain employs TRBV6-2 or TRBV6-3 and TRBJ2-1, with D possibly matching TRBD2 (6 bases). CDR1 is MNHEY and CDR2 is SVGEGT in the germline V gene. The CDR3 totals 13 residues. Trimming stripped 7 bases from V and 7 bases from J, with 14 bases between. Written as DNA, the CDR3 is TGTGCCAGCAATTTCCGGGAGTATAATGAGCAGTTCTTC. As protein: CASNFREYNEQFF.

This clonotype has just a few counts. The chain links TRBV28 to TRBJ2-7, with 9 bases aligning to TRBD1. Germline CDR1 MDHEN, CDR2 SYDVKM. The CDR3 is made up of 16 amino acids. Trimming at V came to 5 bases and at J to 9 bases, leaving 17 bases not matched to a gene. The CDR3 reads CASSPPSPGQGPGQYF. The CDR3, as DNA: TGTGCCAGCAGTCCTCCCTCACCGGGACAGGGTCCTGGGCAGTACTTC. Looking up the rest from reference TRBV28 and TRBJ2-7 gives the full variable domain: DVKVTQSSRYLVKRTGEKVFLECVQDMDHENMFWYRQDPGLGLRLIYFSYDVKMKEKGDIPEGYSVSREKKERFSLILESASTNQTSMYLCASSPPSPGQGPGQYFGPGTRLTVT.

This clonotype has more than one count but fewer than ten. The CDR3 protein is CSARGGRGFNQPQHF. The CDR3 DNA sequence: TGCAGTGCTAGGGGTGGCAGGGGTTTCAATCAGCCCCAGCATTTT. The rearrangement links TRBV20-1 to TRBJ1-5, with D possibly matching TRBD1 (6 bases). The germline V and J ends were trimmed by 3 bases and 3 bases, with 15 bases remaining between them. The CDR3 covers 15 residues. Germline assignment: CDR1 DFQATT and CDR2 SNEGSKA (reference sequence).

This clonotype was detected a few times. CDR3 sequence (DNA): TGTGCCAGCACGTGGTTTCACTTCACCGGGGAGCTGTTTTTT. Translated, it gives CASTWFHFTGELFF. The rearrangement uses TRBV12-3 or TRBV12-4 and TRBJ2-2, with unresolved D. The CDR3 totals 14 residues. Deletions cut 7 bases from V and 4 bases from J, with 13 bases between.

This clonotype showed up many times. The gene calls are TRBV3-1 and TRBJ2-5, with TRBD2 as a possible D gene (5 bases). The germline V and J ends were trimmed by 4 bases and 0 bases, with 9 bases remaining between them. Germline V CDR1 and CDR2: LGHDT, YNNKEL (reference sequence). CDR3 length: 14 residues. This CDR3 reads CASSRESYQETQYF. CDR3 nucleotides: TGTGCCAGCAGCCGGGAGAGTTACCAAGAGACCCAGTACTTC.

The chain recombines TRBV6-1 with TRBJ2-7, with 7 bases matching TRBD2. This CDR3 is 15 amino acids long. Germline V gene lookup returns CDR1 MNHNS and CDR2 SASEGT. The junction had 9 bases not matched to a gene; V was cut back by 7 bases and J by 0 bases. CDR3 in DNA: TGTGCCAGCAAAACTAGCGCGGTTAGCTCCTACGAGCAGTACTTC. Protein sequence: CASKTSAVSSYEQYF.

This clonotype occurred a few times. The rearrangement links TRBV7-2 to TRBJ1-3; 7 bases fit TRBD1. CDR3 length equals 16 residues. V was pared by 7 bases and J by 3 bases, with 12 bases of the junction left unmatched. Per the germline V gene, CDR1 is SGHTA and CDR2 is FQGNSA. The CDR3 DNA follows: TGTGCCAGCACCCCCGATGGGGCAGGGGGTGGAAACACCATATATTTT. Amino acids: CASTPDGAGGGNTIYF.

This clonotype has only a few counts. This chain links TRBV28 with TRBJ2-3, with TRBD1 identical over 7 bases. J lost 2 bases, V lost 4 bases, and 15 bases had no gene match. The CDR3 extends over 18 amino acids. Per germline, CDR1 MDHEN and CDR2 SYDVKM. DNA of the CDR3: TGTGCCAGCAGTTCGACGTGGGGTGACAGGGACACCACAGATACGCAGTATTTT. This translates into CASSSTWGDRDTTDTQYF.

This clonotype has a handful of counts. J is TRBJ2-7 and V is TRBV14; D not certain. The CDR3 has 14 residues. Germline V CDR1 and CDR2: SGHDN, FVKESK. Trimming cost V 4 bases and J 2 bases, with 12 bases left between them. The CDR3 nucleotides are TGTGCCAGCAGCCCGAGTAGCAGAGCCTACGAGCAGTACTTC. Translated, it gives CASSPSSRAYEQYF.

This clonotype was seen more than once but under ten times. This chain uses TRBV7-3 with TRBJ2-1, with TRBD2 matching over 7 bases. This CDR3 spans 14 amino acids. Germline V lookup: CDR1 SGHTA, CDR2 FQGTGA. The V gene end was trimmed by 3 bases and the J gene end by 8 bases; junction bases not matched to a gene: 7. CDR3: CASSFTGGPDEQFF. The CDR3 nucleotides are TGTGCCAGCAGCTTCACGGGAGGCCCTGATGAGCAGTTCTTC. The whole variable domain, remainder taken from reference TRBV7-3 and TRBJ2-1, is GAGVSQTPSNKVTEKGKYVELRCDPISGHTALYWYRQSLGQGPEFLIYFQGTGAADDSGLPNDRFFAVRPEGSVSTLKIQRTERGDSAVYLCASSFTGGPDEQFFGPGTRLTVL.